The subject of this entry is one T cell receptor (beta chain). In the authors' methods: The assay estimated nucleated cells by amplifying reference gene primers. The method was immunoSEQ multiplex PCR; TCRdb's version includes in-frame clones alone and lacks a portion of them. D and trimming were read from the DNA, whereas the V and J calls and clone size are those reported in that table. The table lists over 140,000 clones, 70% to 80% of them singletons. This record belongs to a study of blood T cell repertoires in COVID-19. Across the whole study: Sites in the United States, Italy and Spain provided acute and convalescent COVID-19 samples. Sample material is recorded as cDNA or gDNA derived from T cells, B-cell-depleted T cells, or PBMCs.

Sequencing used peripheral blood. This sequence originates from a woman between 45 and 60 years old with active or convalescent COVID-19.

CDR3 nucleotides: TGTGCCAGCAGCTTAAGGACTAGCGGGGGGGACAATGAGCAGTTCTTC. Translated: CASSLRTSGGDNEQFF. J is TRBJ2-1 and V is TRBV7-3; 15 nucleotides align to TRBD2. The CDR3 spans 16 residues. Trimming cost V 1 base and J 5 bases; bases outside gene matches: 0. The germline gives CDR1 SGHTA, CDR2 FQGTGA.